This is a list of T cell receptor beta chains from one sample in a study of T cell repertoires in cytomegalovirus infection. Antigen specificity for these receptors is unknown. TCRdb called the reads again in MiXCR, with one record for every CDR3 protein. The sample includes around 69,000 distinct CDR3 sequences, about 27% of them seen just once. The source was CD8+ T cells from cultured PBMCs, collected from culture after CMV antigen stimulation. The receptors here all came from a human donor in good health (CMV status not recorded). Some clones in this sample may be carry-over from other donors' samples. Both conserved end residues are part of each CDR3. Each record gives: clone size, V gene, D gene, J gene, CDR3 DNA, CDR3 protein. The D gene is left open where the match is weak. For some rows the clone size is stated as once, few or many, or as a class when expanded; others skip it.

many	TRBV12-3/TRBV12-4	NA	TRBJ1-6	TGTGCCAGCAGTCCGGACGGGGATAATTCACCCCTCCACTTT	CASSPDGDNSPLHF
NA	TRBV5-8	TRBD1	TRBJ2-7	TGTGCCAGCAGCTTTAAGGGACAGGGTCTCGACGAGCAGTACTTC	CASSFKGQGLDEQYF
NA	TRBV7-9	TRBD2	TRBJ2-7	TGTGCCAGCAGCTTAGAATCGGGGGGGGGCTCAGACGAGCAGTACTTC	CASSLESGGGSDEQYF
few	TRBV5-8	NA	TRBJ2-2	TGTGCCAGCAGCTTAATAATCCGCGGGGAGCTGTTTTTT	CASSLIIRGELFF
many	TRBV4-1	TRBD2	TRBJ2-1	TGCGCCAGCAGCCAAAGTGTAGCGGGGGCCGACAATGAGCAGTTCTTC	CASSQSVAGADNEQFF
NA	TRBV5-4	NA	TRBJ1-3	TGTGCCAGCAGCTGGTCCCCTGGAAACACCATATATTTT	CASSWSPGNTIYF
many	TRBV5-5	NA	TRBJ2-1	TGTGCCAGCAGCTCGGAGGGATGGGAGCAGTTCTTC	CASSSEGWEQFF
NA	TRBV27	TRBD2	TRBJ2-5	TGTGCCAGCAGTTTATCGTGGACTAGCGCCCAGTACTTC	CASSLSWTSAQYF
NA	TRBV9	NA	TRBJ2-1	TGTGCCAGCAGCTCCCAGACTAGTGGTCGTGATTACAATGAGCAGTTCTTC	CASSSQTSGRDYNEQFF
few	TRBV7-2	TRBD1	TRBJ2-7	TGTGCCAGCAGCTTAGACGGGACAGGCCCCTACGAGCAGTACTTC	CASSLDGTGPYEQYF
NA	TRBV12-5	TRBD2	TRBJ2-3	TGTGCTAGTGGTTTTGGCGGGAGTAGCACAGATACGCAGTATTTT	CASGFGGSSTDTQYF
NA	TRBV6-1	TRBD1	TRBJ1-1	TGTGCCAGCAGTGATGGACAGGGGTGGAACACTGAAGCTTTCTTT	CASSDGQGWNTEAFF
few	TRBV4-2	NA	TRBJ2-7	TGTGCCAGCAGCCAAGAAGGCAGGGTCTACGAGCAGTACTTC	CASSQEGRVYEQYF
NA	TRBV12-3/TRBV12-4	TRBD1	TRBJ2-7	TGTGCCAGCAGGGGGGCCGGGACAGGGGGTTACGAGCAGTACTTC	CASRGAGTGGYEQYF
many	TRBV27	TRBD1	TRBJ2-7	TGTGCCAGCAGTTTCGGGACAGGGTACGAGCAGTACTTC	CASSFGTGYEQYF
few	TRBV28	TRBD2	TRBJ2-7	TGTGCCAGCAGGGTCGGACTAGCGGGGTCCTACGAGCAGTACTTC	CASRVGLAGSYEQYF
NA	TRBV9	TRBD2	TRBJ2-1	TGTGCCAGCAGCGTAGATTCTGCGGGAGGGCCCAGTGAGCAGTTCTTC	CASSVDSAGGPSEQFF